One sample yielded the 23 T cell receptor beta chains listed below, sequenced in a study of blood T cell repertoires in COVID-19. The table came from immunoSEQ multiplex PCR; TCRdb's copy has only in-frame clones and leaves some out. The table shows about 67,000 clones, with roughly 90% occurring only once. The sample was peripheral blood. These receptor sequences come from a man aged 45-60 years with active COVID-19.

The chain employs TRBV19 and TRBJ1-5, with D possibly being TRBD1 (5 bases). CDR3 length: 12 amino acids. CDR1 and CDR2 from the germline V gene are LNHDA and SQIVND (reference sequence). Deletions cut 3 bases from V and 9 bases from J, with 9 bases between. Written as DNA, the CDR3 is TGTGCCAGTAGTATGGGGGGGTGGCCCCAGCATTTT. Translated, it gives CASSMGGWPQHF.

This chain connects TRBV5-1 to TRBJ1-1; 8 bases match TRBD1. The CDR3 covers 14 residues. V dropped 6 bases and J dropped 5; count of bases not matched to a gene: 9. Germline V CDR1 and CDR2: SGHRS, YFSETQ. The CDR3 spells CASTTGQGGTEAFF. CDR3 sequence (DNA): TGCGCCAGCACAACAGGACAGGGAGGAACTGAAGCTTTCTTT.

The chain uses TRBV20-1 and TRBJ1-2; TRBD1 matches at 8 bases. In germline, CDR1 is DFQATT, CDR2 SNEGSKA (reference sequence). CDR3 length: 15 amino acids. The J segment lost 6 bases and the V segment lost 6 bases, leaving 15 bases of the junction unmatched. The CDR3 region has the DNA TGCAGTGCGAGTACTATGGCAGGGGGCGTAAATGGCTACACCTTC. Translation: CSASTMAGGVNGYTF.

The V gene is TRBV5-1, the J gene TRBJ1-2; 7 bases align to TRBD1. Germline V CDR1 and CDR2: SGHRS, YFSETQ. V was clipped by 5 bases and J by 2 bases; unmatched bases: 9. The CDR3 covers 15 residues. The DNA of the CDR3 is TGCGCCAGCAGTTCGGGACAGTTCGGCAACTATGGCTACACCTTC. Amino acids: CASSSGQFGNYGYTF.

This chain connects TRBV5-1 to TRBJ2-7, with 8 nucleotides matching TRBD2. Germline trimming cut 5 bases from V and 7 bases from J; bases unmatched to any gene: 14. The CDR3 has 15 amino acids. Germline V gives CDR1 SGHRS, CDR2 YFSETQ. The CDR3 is CASRDPGGAGGEQYF. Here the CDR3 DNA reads TGCGCCAGCAGGGACCCCGGGGGGGCTGGGGGAGAGCAGTACTTC.

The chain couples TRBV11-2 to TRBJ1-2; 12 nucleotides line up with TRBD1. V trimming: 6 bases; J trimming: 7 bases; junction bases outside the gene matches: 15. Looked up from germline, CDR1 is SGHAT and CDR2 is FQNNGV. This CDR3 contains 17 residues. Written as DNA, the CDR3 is TGTGCCAGCAGTTTTTTGGCCGGGACAGGGGGCGGTATTGGCTACACCTTC. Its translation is CASSFLAGTGGGIGYTF.

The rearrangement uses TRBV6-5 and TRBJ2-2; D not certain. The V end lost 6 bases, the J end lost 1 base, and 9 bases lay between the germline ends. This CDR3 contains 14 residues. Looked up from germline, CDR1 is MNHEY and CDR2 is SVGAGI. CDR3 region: CASSLNKNTGELFF. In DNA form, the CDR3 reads TGTGCCAGCAGCCTGAACAAGAACACCGGGGAGCTGTTTTTT.

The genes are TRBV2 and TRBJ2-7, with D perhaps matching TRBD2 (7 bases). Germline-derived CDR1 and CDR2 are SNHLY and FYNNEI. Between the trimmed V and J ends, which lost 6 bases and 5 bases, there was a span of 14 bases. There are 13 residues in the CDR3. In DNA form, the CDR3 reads TGTGCCAGCAGCCAGGGGAGGGCCAACGAGCAGTACTTC. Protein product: CASSQGRANEQYF. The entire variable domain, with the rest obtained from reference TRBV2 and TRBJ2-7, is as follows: EPEVTQTPSHQVTQMGQEVILRCVPISNHLYFYWYRQILGQKVEFLVSFYNNEISEKSEIFDDQFSVERPDGSNFTLKIRSTKLEDSAMYFCASSQGRANEQYFGPGTRLTVT.

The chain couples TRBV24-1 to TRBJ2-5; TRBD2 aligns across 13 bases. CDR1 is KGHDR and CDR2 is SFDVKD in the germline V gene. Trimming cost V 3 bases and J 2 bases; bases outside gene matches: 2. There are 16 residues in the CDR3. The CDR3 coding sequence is TGTGCCACCAGTGATCCACTAGCGGGGGGGCAAGAGACCCAGTACTTC. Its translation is CATSDPLAGGQETQYF.

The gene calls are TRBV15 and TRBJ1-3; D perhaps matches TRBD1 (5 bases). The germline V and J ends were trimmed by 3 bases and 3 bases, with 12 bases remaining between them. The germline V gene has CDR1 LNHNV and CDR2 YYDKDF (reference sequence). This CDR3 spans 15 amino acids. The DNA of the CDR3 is TGTGCCACCAGCAGTACAGGTTCGTTTGGAAACACCATATATTTT. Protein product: CATSSTGSFGNTIYF. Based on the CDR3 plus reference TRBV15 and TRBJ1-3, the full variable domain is DAMVIQNPRYQVTQFGKPVTLSCSQTLNHNVMYWYQQKSSQAPKLLFHYYDKDFNNEADTPDNFQSRRPNTSFCFLDIRSPGLGDTAMYLCATSSTGSFGNTIYFGEGSWLTVV.

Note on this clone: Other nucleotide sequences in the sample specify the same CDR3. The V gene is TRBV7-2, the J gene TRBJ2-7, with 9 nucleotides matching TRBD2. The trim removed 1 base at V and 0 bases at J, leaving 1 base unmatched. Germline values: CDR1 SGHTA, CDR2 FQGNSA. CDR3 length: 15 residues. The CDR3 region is CASSLGTSASYEQYF. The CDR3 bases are TGTGCCAGCAGCTTAGGGACTAGCGCCTCCTACGAGCAGTACTTC.

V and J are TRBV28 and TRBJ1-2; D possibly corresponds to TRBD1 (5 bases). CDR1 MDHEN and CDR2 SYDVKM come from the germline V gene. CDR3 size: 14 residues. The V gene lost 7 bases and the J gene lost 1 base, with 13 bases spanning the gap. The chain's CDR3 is CASTQLRDNYGYTF. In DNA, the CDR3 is TGTGCCAGCACCCAGCTCAGGGATAACTATGGCTACACCTTC.

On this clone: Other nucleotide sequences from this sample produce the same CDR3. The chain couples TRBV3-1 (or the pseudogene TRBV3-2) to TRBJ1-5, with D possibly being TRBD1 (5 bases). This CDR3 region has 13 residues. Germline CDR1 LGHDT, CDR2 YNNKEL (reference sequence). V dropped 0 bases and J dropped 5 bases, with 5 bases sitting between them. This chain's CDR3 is CASSQDRDQPQHF. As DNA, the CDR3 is TGTGCCAGCAGCCAAGACAGGGATCAGCCCCAGCATTTT.

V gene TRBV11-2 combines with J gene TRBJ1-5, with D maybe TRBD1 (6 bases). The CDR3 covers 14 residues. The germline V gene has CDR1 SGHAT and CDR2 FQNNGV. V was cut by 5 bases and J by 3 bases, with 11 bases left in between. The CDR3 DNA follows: TGTGCCAGCAGCCGAGGACAGTCCAATCAGCCCCAGCATTTT. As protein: CASSRGQSNQPQHF.

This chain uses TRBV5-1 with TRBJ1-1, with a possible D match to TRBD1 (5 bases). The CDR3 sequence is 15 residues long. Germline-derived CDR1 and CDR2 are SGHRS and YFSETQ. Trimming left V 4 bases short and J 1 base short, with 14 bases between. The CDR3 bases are TGCGCCAGCAGCCGCAATATACAGGAGAACACTGAAGCTTTCTTT. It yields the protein CASSRNIQENTEAFF.

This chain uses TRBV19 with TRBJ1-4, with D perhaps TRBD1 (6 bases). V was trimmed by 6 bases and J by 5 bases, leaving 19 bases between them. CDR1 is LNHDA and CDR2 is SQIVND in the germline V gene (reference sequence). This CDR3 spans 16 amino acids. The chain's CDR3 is CASSTLSGEGNEKLFF. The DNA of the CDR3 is TGTGCCAGTAGCACGCTCTCAGGGGAGGGGAATGAAAAACTGTTTTTT.

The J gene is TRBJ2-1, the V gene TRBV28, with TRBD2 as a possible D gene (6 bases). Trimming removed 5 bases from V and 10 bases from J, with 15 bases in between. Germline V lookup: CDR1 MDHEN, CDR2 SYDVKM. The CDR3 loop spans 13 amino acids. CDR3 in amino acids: CASSAIGLPEQFF. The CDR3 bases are TGTGCCAGCAGTGCCATAGGACTACCCGAGCAGTTCTTC.

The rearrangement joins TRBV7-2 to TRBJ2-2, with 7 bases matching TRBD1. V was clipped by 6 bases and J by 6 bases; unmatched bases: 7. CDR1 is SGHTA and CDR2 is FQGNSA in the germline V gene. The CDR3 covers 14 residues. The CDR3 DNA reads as TGTGCCAGCAGGGAACAGGGGAGCGCCGGGGAGCTGTTTTTT. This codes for CASREQGSAGELFF.

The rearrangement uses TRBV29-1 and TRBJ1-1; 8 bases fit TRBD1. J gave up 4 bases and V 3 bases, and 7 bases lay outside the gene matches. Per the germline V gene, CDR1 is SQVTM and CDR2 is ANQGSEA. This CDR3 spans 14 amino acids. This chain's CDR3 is CSVERGRGLTEAFF. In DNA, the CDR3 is TGCAGCGTTGAGAGGGGCAGGGGGCTCACTGAAGCTTTCTTT.

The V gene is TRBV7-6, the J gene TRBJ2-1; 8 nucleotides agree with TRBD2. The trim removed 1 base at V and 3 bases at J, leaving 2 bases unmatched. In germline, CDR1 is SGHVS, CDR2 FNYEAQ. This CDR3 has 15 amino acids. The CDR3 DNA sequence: TGTGCCAGCAGCTTAGGAGCGGGGGTCTACAATGAGCAGTTCTTC. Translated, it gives CASSLGAGVYNEQFF.

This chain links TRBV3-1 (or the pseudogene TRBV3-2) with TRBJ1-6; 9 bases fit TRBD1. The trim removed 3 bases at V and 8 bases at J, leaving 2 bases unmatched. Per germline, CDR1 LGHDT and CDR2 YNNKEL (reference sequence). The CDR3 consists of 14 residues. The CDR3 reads CASSHRDRDSPLHF. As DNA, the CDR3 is TGTGCCAGCAGCCACCGGGACAGGGATTCACCCCTCCACTTT.

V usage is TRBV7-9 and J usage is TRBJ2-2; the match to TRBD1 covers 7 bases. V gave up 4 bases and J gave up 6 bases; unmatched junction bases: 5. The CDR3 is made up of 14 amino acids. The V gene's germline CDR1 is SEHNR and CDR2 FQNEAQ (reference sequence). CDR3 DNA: TGTGCCAGCAGCTCCACAGGGGTCCCCGGGGAGCTGTTTTTT. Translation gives CASSSTGVPGELFF.

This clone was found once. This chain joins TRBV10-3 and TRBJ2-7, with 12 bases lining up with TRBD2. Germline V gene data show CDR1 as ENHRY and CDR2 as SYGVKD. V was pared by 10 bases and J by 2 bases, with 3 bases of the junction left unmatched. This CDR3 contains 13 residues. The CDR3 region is CASASGGAYEQYF. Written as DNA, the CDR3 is TGTGCCAGCGCTAGCGGGGGGGCCTACGAGCAGTACTTC.